Many counts were recorded for the clone carrying this TCR beta chain. Primers used for first-strand cDNA, a TRAV- and TRBV-specific set, covered both alpha and beta chains. TCR amplification ran about 20 PCR cycles using constant-region and V-primer adapter primers. The mRNA which had been isolated was amplified by in vitro transcription. TCRdb processed the reads anew with MiXCR; each CDR3 protein has one entry. The sample records roughly 36,000 distinct CDR3 sequences, about 28% being singletons. V was pared by 2 bases and J by 3 bases, with 10 bases between. Germline CDR1 SGHTA, CDR2 FQGTGA. The CDR3 totals 15 residues. Described time point: before trial treatment. The therapy administered to donors comprised nivolumab, ipilimumab, aspirin, low-dose cyclophosphamide and low-dose radiotherapy. This sample was taken from a study of low-dose radiotherapy and immunotherapy resistance in tumors. The overall study: Individuals in Cohort 2 had 1 Gy per fraction every two weeks, adding up to 13 Gy over 26 weeks.

The receptor was derived from a male donor with gallbladder cancer. This chain uses TRBV7-3 with TRBJ2-2; no reliable D call. Specimen: PBMCs, collected before treatment. CDR3: CASSLARTDTGELFF. In nucleotides, the CDR3 is TGTGCCAGCAGCTTAGCCAGGACGGACACCGGGGAGCTGTTTTTT. The full variable domain, in which reference TRBV7-3 and TRBJ2-2 provide the parts outside the CDR3, is GAGVSQTPSNKVTEKGKYVELRCDPISGHTALYWYRQSLGQGPEFLIYFQGTGAADDSGLPNDRFFAVRPEGSVSTLKIQRTERGDSAVYLCASSLARTDTGELFFGEGSRLTVL.